The clone carrying this T cell receptor (beta chain) was recorded at least ten times. Its target is not known. The record originates from a study of T cells in Graves' hyperthyroidism and ophthalmopathy. Study conclusions and caveats: Through a model of 13 V-J features, ophthalmopathy was separated from stable hyperthyroidism. Most thyroid clonotypes expanded above 0.001 were also detected in blood.

V lost 7 bases to trimming and J lost 7 bases; unmatched junction nucleotides: 11. CDR3 size: 15 residues. In germline, CDR1 is MNHEY, CDR2 SVGEGT. Template material for amplifying TCR beta CDR3 regions consisted of RNA transcripts. HTBI primers were used for first-round RT-PCR of the TCR CDR3. TCRdb passed the multiplex PCR reads through MiXCR, listing each CDR3 protein once. The sample consists of approximately 620,000 distinct CDR3 sequences, approximately 15% of them appearing once. The V gene is TRBV6-2 or TRBV6-3, the J gene TRBJ2-1; 9 bases align to TRBD1. The sample comprised blood. This TCR derives from a woman in her thirties or forties with Graves' ophthalmopathy. Written as DNA, the CDR3 is TGTGCCAGCACCCGGGACAGGGAGGGGGTAAATGAGCAGTTCTTC. This encodes CASTRDREGVNEQFF.